The 24 T cell receptor beta chains in this list originate from one sample, sequenced in a study of cytomegalovirus exposure and HLA in healthy donors (TCRdb year 2017). The library was obtained by the immunoSEQ multiplex PCR assay. TCRdb mirrors the immuneACCESS table, restricted to in-frame sequences. Some clones are absent from its copies; in checked studies, under half trace to an unresolved V gene, and the reason for the others is unknown. The sample records approximately 110,000 clones, about 94% of which are singletons. The biggest ten clones account for approximately 1.3% of the sample. Sequencing used PBMCs. These TCRs come from a woman younger than 35 in good health and CMV-seronegative.

This CDR3 is CAWTLGTRNEQYF. The CDR3 DNA is TGTGCCTGGACCCTCGGGACTAGGAACGAGCAGTACTTC. The V call is TRBV30, the J call TRBJ2-7, with 8 positions matching TRBD2. Germline-derived CDR1 and CDR2 are GTSNPN and SVGIG (reference sequence). V lost 4 bases to trimming and J lost 5 bases; unmatched junction nucleotides: 7. The CDR3 runs 13 residues.

This chain joins TRBV9 and TRBJ2-1, with D uncertain. The V gene lost 1 base and the J gene lost 5 bases, with 10 bases spanning the gap. The germline gives CDR1 SGDLS, CDR2 YYNGEE. There are 14 residues in the CDR3. In DNA, the CDR3 is TGTGCCAGCAGCGTATATAATCTCCACAATGAGCAGTTCTTC. Protein: CASSVYNLHNEQFF.

The chain combines TRBV5-1 with TRBJ1-3, with 7 bases matching TRBD1. Germline V CDR1 and CDR2: SGHRS, YFSETQ. There are 14 residues in the CDR3. V lost 4 bases and J lost 2; bases outside the gene matches: 3. The CDR3 DNA sequence: TGCGCCAGCAGCCCCGGGACAGCTGGAAACACCATATATTTT. Its protein is CASSPGTAGNTIYF.

V usage is TRBV7-3 and J usage is TRBJ1-1; 9 bases align to TRBD1. CDR1 and CDR2 (germline): SGHTA, FQGTGA. CDR3 length: 14 residues. V trimming: 5 bases; J trimming: 1 base; junction bases outside the gene matches: 2. The CDR3 region has the DNA TGTGCCAGCAGCCGACAGGGGGGGAACACTGAAGCTTTCTTT. Amino acid sequence: CASSRQGGNTEAFF.

The V call is TRBV27, the J call TRBJ2-3, with TRBD2 matching 9 bases. V lost 7 bases to trimming and J lost 4 bases; unmatched junction nucleotides: 15. CDR1 MNHEY and CDR2 SMNVEV come from the germline V gene (reference sequence). The CDR3 has 17 residues. Here the CDR3 DNA reads TGTGCCAGCAATACAGGGTTTAGCGGGAGTGGGTCAGATACGCAGTATTTT. Translation: CASNTGFSGSGSDTQYF.

The V gene is TRBV4-2, the J gene TRBJ1-5; D ambiguous. V shed 1 base and J shed 6 bases, with 7 bases lying between them. This CDR3 comprises 13 residues. The germline CDR1 and CDR2 sequences are LGHNA and YNFKEQ. CDR3 DNA: TGTGCCAGCAGCCAAGGTGGGAGTCAGCCCCAGCATTTT. It specifies CASSQGGSQPQHF.

The CDR3 is CASSSGQNTDTQYF. CDR3 sequence (DNA): TGCGCCAGCAGCAGCGGACAGAACACAGATACGCAGTATTTT. V is TRBV5-1 and J is TRBJ2-3; D is perhaps TRBD1 (6 bases). Germline V gene data show CDR1 as SGHRS and CDR2 as YFSETQ. CDR3 length: 14 amino acids. Trimming shortened V by 4 bases and J by 2 bases, and 11 bases separated the two germline ends.

The chain carries TRBV29-1 and TRBJ2-2; 7 bases map to TRBD2. Per germline, CDR1 SQVTM and CDR2 ANQGSEA. Trimming at V came to 7 bases and at J to 3 bases, leaving 5 bases not matched to a gene. The CDR3 loop spans 13 amino acids. The DNA of the CDR3 is TGCAGCGCTGGGAGGGGACACACCGGGGAGCTGTTTTTT. It translates to CSAGRGHTGELFF.

The CDR3 DNA reads TGCGCCAGCAGCCAGACTAGCGGGAGCTACAATGAGCAGTTCTTC. This gives the protein CASSQTSGSYNEQFF. The chain recombines TRBV5-1 with TRBJ2-1, with 12 bases that match TRBD2. Trimming removed 4 bases from V and 3 bases from J; junction bases left unmatched: 2. The CDR3 sequence is 15 residues long. The germline V gene encodes CDR1 SGHRS and CDR2 YFSETQ.

This sequence joins TRBV28 and TRBJ1-4; D is undetermined. The germline V gene encodes CDR1 MDHEN and CDR2 SYDVKM. Trimming shortened V by 5 bases and J by 4 bases, and 11 bases separated the two germline ends. CDR3 length: 14 residues. The CDR3 region is CASSPQTVNEKLFF. The CDR3 region has the DNA TGTGCCAGCAGTCCACAAACAGTTAATGAAAAACTGTTTTTT. The full variable domain, in which reference TRBV28 and TRBJ1-4 provide the parts outside the CDR3, is DVKVTQSSRYLVKRTGEKVFLECVQDMDHENMFWYRQDPGLGLRLIYFSYDVKMKEKGDIPEGYSVSREKKERFSLILESASTNQTSMYLCASSPQTVNEKLFFGSGTQLSVL.

This chain links TRBV7-3 with TRBJ2-2; D possibly corresponds to TRBD2 (5 bases). Germline CDR1 and CDR2: SGHTA and FQGTGA. The CDR3 extends over 14 amino acids. V lost 0 bases, J lost 7 bases, and 9 bases lay in between. This chain's CDR3 is CASSLTGRGGELFF. In DNA form, the CDR3 reads TGTGCCAGCAGCTTAACAGGGAGAGGCGGGGAGCTGTTTTTT.

This chain uses TRBV5-1 with TRBJ1-1, with D possibly being TRBD1 (5 bases). From germline, CDR1 is SGHRS and CDR2 YFSETQ. CDR3 size: 16 residues. V lost 0 bases and J 6 bases, leaving 18 bases between the germline ends. The CDR3 DNA sequence: TGCGCCAGCAGCTTGGGGGGGGTGCGGGATTTGGCTGAAGCTTTCTTT. Its translation is CASSLGGVRDLAEAFF.

The CDR3 nucleotides are TGTGCCAGTAGTGGGACAGTGGGGTACGAGCAGTACTTC. Translating gives CASSGTVGYEQYF. The gene calls are TRBV19 and TRBJ2-7, with TRBD1 matching over 7 bases. CDR1 and CDR2 from the germline V gene are LNHDA and SQIVND (reference sequence). This CDR3 contains 13 residues. V shed 5 bases and J 4 bases; nucleotides not matched to a gene: 5.

This chain connects TRBV19 to TRBJ1-5; 7 bases agree with TRBD1. CDR1 is LNHDA, CDR2 SQIVND, per germline (reference sequence). The trim removed 6 bases at V and 6 bases at J, leaving 11 bases unmatched. The CDR3 is 15 residues long. CDR3 DNA sequence: TGTGCCAGTAGGTTCCGGCAGGGGGTATTTCAGCCCCAGCATTTT. This codes for CASRFRQGVFQPQHF.

This chain links TRBV2 with TRBJ1-5, with 12 bases that match TRBD1. Unmatched junction bases numbered 13, after V lost 4 bases and J lost 3 bases. This CDR3 comprises 19 residues. Germline-derived CDR1 and CDR2 are SNHLY and FYNNEI. The CDR3 sequence is CASSGLSGTGGYYNQPQHF. CDR3 bases: TGTGCCAGCAGTGGCCTCTCCGGGACAGGGGGCTACTACAATCAGCCCCAGCATTTT.

The V gene is TRBV14, the J gene TRBJ2-1; TRBD2 agrees at 8 bases. Germline trimming cut 0 bases from V and 5 bases from J; bases unmatched to any gene: 3. The CDR3 runs 15 residues. Germline V lookup: CDR1 SGHDN, CDR2 FVKESK. The CDR3 DNA is TGTGCCAGCAGCCAAGACAGCGGGGGTAACAATGAGCAGTTCTTC. Protein: CASSQDSGGNNEQFF.

This clone was observed once. The rearrangement joins TRBV28 to TRBJ2-1; D ambiguous. The CDR3 is 12 amino acids. V dropped 2 bases and J dropped 9 bases, with 8 bases sitting between them. Germline loops: CDR1 MDHEN, CDR2 SYDVKM. The CDR3 here is CASSLSPGEQFF. In DNA, the CDR3 is TGTGCCAGCAGTTTAAGTCCGGGTGAGCAGTTCTTC.

The V gene is TRBV15, the J gene TRBJ2-5; a possible D gene is TRBD1 (8 bases). Germline values: CDR1 LNHNV, CDR2 YYDKDF (reference sequence). The V and J ends lost 4 bases and 5 bases respectively, with 17 bases between them. This CDR3 is built from 15 residues. CDR3 nucleotide sequence: TGTGCCACCAGCATAAACAGGGGGGAGGGCGAGACCCAGTACTTC. Encoded protein: CATSINRGEGETQYF.

The chain combines TRBV5-1 with TRBJ2-7, with TRBD1 as a possible D gene (5 bases). The length of the CDR3 is 15 residues. Deletions cut 2 bases from V and 2 bases from J, with 14 bases between. Germline V lookup: CDR1 SGHRS, CDR2 YFSETQ. DNA of the CDR3: TGCGCCAGCAGCTTTGGAGCTAGGGGCACCTACGAGCAGTACTTC. Protein sequence: CASSFGARGTYEQYF.

V and J are TRBV30 and TRBJ2-5; no clear D gene. Germline values: CDR1 GTSNPN, CDR2 SVGIG (reference sequence). The CDR3 length is 15 residues. V was pared by 0 bases and J by 5 bases, with 16 bases between. CDR3 DNA: TGTGCCTGGAGTGTAGGTCGTCGGGTCGGGGAGACCCAGTACTTC. As protein: CAWSVGRRVGETQYF. The full variable domain, rest sourced from reference TRBV30 and TRBJ2-5, is SQTIHQWPATLVQPVGSPLSLECTVEGTSNPNLYWYRQAAGRGLQLLFYSVGIGQISSEVPQNLSASRPQDRQFILSSKKLLLSDSGFYLCAWSVGRRVGETQYFGPGTRLLVL.

V and J are TRBV6-1 and TRBJ2-1, with TRBD2 identical over 11 bases. V dropped 4 bases and J dropped 9; count of bases not matched to a gene: 8. CDR1 is MNHNS and CDR2 is SASEGT in the germline V gene. This CDR3 region has 15 residues. The CDR3 bases are TGTGCCAGCAGTGGAATAGCGGGAGGGGTCCCTGAGCAGTTCTTC. Translated: CASSGIAGGVPEQFF.

CDR3 protein: CASSGSTGMHTEAFF. In DNA, the CDR3 is TGTGCCAGTAGTGGGTCTACCGGGATGCACACTGAAGCTTTCTTT. This chain uses TRBV19 with TRBJ1-1; no definite D call. This CDR3 has 15 residues. Germline V gene sequence: CDR1 LNHDA, CDR2 SQIVND (reference sequence). V was cut by 5 bases and J by 3 bases, with 16 bases left in between.

This chain uses TRBV6-1 with TRBJ1-6, with no clear D. Trimming stripped 4 bases from V and 7 bases from J, with 5 bases between. The CDR3 covers 12 residues. Germline CDR1 and CDR2: MNHNS and SASEGT. CDR3 sequence (DNA): TGTGCCAGCAGTGTTCAGAATTCACCCCTCCACTTT. Translation gives CASSVQNSPLHF.

As regards this clone: The same CDR3 is also encoded by other DNA sequences in this sample. The V gene is TRBV5-1, the J gene TRBJ2-1; D is perhaps TRBD2 (5 bases). In germline, CDR1 is SGHRS, CDR2 YFSETQ. This CDR3 has 15 residues. V dropped 3 bases and J dropped 0 bases, with 10 bases sitting between them. CDR3 nucleotides: TGCGCCAGCAGCTCCGACGGGAACTCCTACAATGAGCAGTTCTTC. Translating gives CASSSDGNSYNEQFF.